Below are 3 T cell receptor beta chains sequenced from a single sample in a study of T cell responses to AZD1222 COVID-19 vaccine. Clones were read by immunoSEQ multiplex PCR, and TCRdb kept only the in-frame ones, dropping some. This sample has about 180,000 clones, with less than 95% found just once. The starting material was peripheral blood, obtained on day 0 of AZD1222 vaccination. These receptors were obtained from an adult in good health.

V and J are TRBV9 and TRBJ2-6; D perhaps matches TRBD1 (6 bases). The CDR3 runs to 18 residues. Deletions cut 0 bases from V and 2 bases from J, with 15 bases between. Germline-derived CDR1 and CDR2 are SGDLS and YYNGEE. The CDR3 DNA reads TGTGCCAGCAGCGTAGCTACAACAGGGAGAGCTGGGGCCAACGTCCTGACTTTC. This sequence encodes CASSVATTGRAGANVLTF.

The V and J genes are TRBV15 and TRBJ1-3; TRBD1 agrees at 8 bases. Per germline, CDR1 LNHNV and CDR2 YYDKDF (reference sequence). The trim removed 3 bases at V and 2 bases at J, leaving 6 bases unmatched. This CDR3 has 16 residues. In DNA form, the CDR3 reads TGTGCCACCAGCAGGGGACAGGACGCTACTGGAAACACCATATATTTT. This translates into CATSRGQDATGNTIYF.

The count of this clone is one. This chain uses TRBV2 with TRBJ2-5; D is tentatively TRBD1 or TRBD2 (5 bases each). The CDR3 has 15 amino acids. Germline assignment: CDR1 SNHLY and CDR2 FYNNEI. Trimming removed 6 bases from V and 5 bases from J, with 19 bases in between. The CDR3 nucleotides read TGTGCCAGCAGCGCTCCTCTGGGGGTGAAGGAGACCCAGTACTTC. Translation: CASSAPLGVKETQYF.